This T cell receptor beta chain is from a study of blood T cell repertoires in COVID-19. The CDR3 totals 14 residues. CDR1 is DFQATT and CDR2 is SNEGSKA in the germline V gene (reference sequence). The ends were cut back, 3 bases at V and 5 bases at J, with 15 bases in the middle. The table came from immunoSEQ multiplex PCR; TCRdb's copy has only in-frame clones and leaves some out. This table holds 95,000 to 100,000 clones, more than 70% found once. Sequencing used peripheral blood. The J gene is TRBJ2-3, the V gene TRBV20-1; D possibly corresponds to TRBD2 (6 bases). The sequence was obtained from a woman aged 25 to 39 with acute or convalescent COVID-19. The CDR3 region has the DNA TGCAGTGCTAGTGGGGCGGGGAATGAAGATACGCAGTATTTT. Encoded protein: CSASGAGNEDTQYF.